The count of the clone carrying this T cell receptor beta chain is one. The method was immunoSEQ multiplex PCR; TCRdb's version includes in-frame clones alone and lacks a portion of them. In the table there are about 150,000 clones, roughly 87% of which are singletons. V lost 1 base and J lost 5; bases outside the gene matches: 6. The CDR3 has 16 residues. Germline V CDR1 and CDR2: SGHRS, YFSETQ. The sample originates from a study of blood T cell repertoires in COVID-19. Shortly before study entry, within 2 weeks, exposed participants had met a COVID-19 case. The material sequenced was PBMCs or T cells enriched from blood (not recorded which). The chain is built from TRBV5-1 and TRBJ1-4, with TRBD1 identical over 9 bases. The receptor was isolated from a woman aged 35 to 49 who had been exposed to COVID-19. This chain's CDR3 is CASSLTPGQGNEKLFF. CDR3 coding DNA: TGCGCCAGCAGCTTGACCCCGGGACAGGGAAATGAAAAACTGTTTTTT. The whole variable domain, filled in from reference TRBV5-1 and TRBJ1-4, reads KAGVTQTPRYLIKTRGQQVTLSCSPISGHRSVSWYQQTPGQGLQFLFEYFSETQRNKGNFPGRFSGRQFSNSRSEMNVSTLELGDSALYLCASSLTPGQGNEKLFFGSGTQLSVL.